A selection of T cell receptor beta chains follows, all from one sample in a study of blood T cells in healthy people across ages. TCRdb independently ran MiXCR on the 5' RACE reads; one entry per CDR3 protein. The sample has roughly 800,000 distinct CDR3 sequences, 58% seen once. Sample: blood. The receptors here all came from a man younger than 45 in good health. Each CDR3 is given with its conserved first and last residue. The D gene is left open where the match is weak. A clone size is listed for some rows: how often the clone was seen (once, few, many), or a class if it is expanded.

CDR3 protein: CASSFHRTSGSYEQYF
CDR3 DNA: TGTGCCAGCAGCTTTCATCGGACTAGCGGGAGCTACGAGCAGTACTTC
J gene: TRBJ2-7
V gene: TRBV7-2
clone size: -
D gene: TRBD2
CDR3 length: 16

CDR3 protein: CASSPGTSGGIGTQYF
CDR3 DNA: TGTGCCAGCAGCCCCGGGACTAGCGGGGGCATTGGTACGCAGTATTTT
J gene: TRBJ2-3
V gene: TRBV6-5
clone size: -
D gene: TRBD2
CDR3 length: 16

CDR3 protein: CASSSGATPSGYTF
CDR3 DNA: TGTGCCAGCAGTTCCGGGGCAACACCTTCAGGCTACACCTTC
J gene: TRBJ1-2
V gene: TRBV7-9
clone size: -
D gene: -
CDR3 length: 14

CDR3 protein: CSASIGQLNQPQHF
CDR3 DNA: TGCAGTGCCTCCATAGGACAGCTGAATCAGCCCCAGCATTTT
J gene: TRBJ1-5
V gene: TRBV20-1
clone size: -
D gene: -
CDR3 length: 14

CDR3 protein: CASSQGLAGGGIQYF
CDR3 DNA: TGTGCCAGCAGCCAGGGACTAGCGGGAGGGGGCATTCAGTACTTC
J gene: TRBJ2-4
V gene: TRBV7-2
clone size: few
D gene: TRBD2
CDR3 length: 15

CDR3 protein: CSARLGLWGTEAFF
CDR3 DNA: TGCAGTGCCCGCCTGGGACTATGGGGCACTGAAGCTTTCTTT
J gene: TRBJ1-1
V gene: TRBV20-1
clone size: -
D gene: -
CDR3 length: 14

CDR3 protein: CASRIIQGADTQYF
CDR3 DNA: TGTGCCAGCAGGATCATACAGGGGGCAGATACGCAGTATTTT
J gene: TRBJ2-3
V gene: TRBV12-3/TRBV12-4
clone size: -
D gene: TRBD1
CDR3 length: 14

CDR3 protein: CASSPGGALGYTF
CDR3 DNA: TGTGCCAGCAGTCCCGGGGGGGCGCTGGGCTACACCTTC
J gene: TRBJ1-2
V gene: TRBV12-3/TRBV12-4
clone size: -
D gene: -
CDR3 length: 13

CDR3 protein: CASSPWGSTEAFF
CDR3 DNA: TGTGCCAGCTCACCGTGGGGGAGCACTGAAGCTTTCTTT
J gene: TRBJ1-1
V gene: TRBV18
clone size: -
D gene: -
CDR3 length: 13

CDR3 protein: CASSSRRAGSTDTQYF
CDR3 DNA: TGTGCCAGCAGTTCCAGACGAGCGGGCAGCACAGATACGCAGTATTTT
J gene: TRBJ2-3
V gene: TRBV12-3/TRBV12-4
clone size: -
D gene: -
CDR3 length: 16

CDR3 protein: CSARNPFLAGRDEQFF
CDR3 DNA: TGCAGTGCTAGAAACCCCTTCCTAGCGGGCCGCGATGAGCAGTTCTTC
J gene: TRBJ2-1
V gene: TRBV20-1
clone size: -
D gene: TRBD2
CDR3 length: 16

CDR3 protein: CASSSLGGAEAETQYF
CDR3 DNA: TGTGCCAGCAGTTCCCTCGGGGGCGCTGAGGCAGAGACCCAGTACTTC
J gene: TRBJ2-5
V gene: TRBV13
clone size: -
D gene: -
CDR3 length: 16

CDR3 protein: CASSQDSSGEAETQYF
CDR3 DNA: TGTGCCAGCAGCCAAGACAGTAGCGGGGAGGCAGAGACCCAGTACTTC
J gene: TRBJ2-5
V gene: TRBV4-2
clone size: -
D gene: TRBD2
CDR3 length: 16

CDR3 protein: CASSLDYQGVMNTEAFF
CDR3 DNA: TGTGCCAGCAGCTTAGATTATCAAGGAGTTATGAACACTGAAGCTTTCTTT
J gene: TRBJ1-1
V gene: TRBV11-2
clone size: -
D gene: -
CDR3 length: 17

CDR3 protein: CASSKQAYEQCF
CDR3 DNA: TGTGCCAGCAGCAAACAGGCCTACGAGCAGTGCTTC
J gene: TRBJ2-7
V gene: TRBV6-5
clone size: -
D gene: -
CDR3 length: 12

CDR3 protein: CSARDTTGFGGYTF
CDR3 DNA: TGCAGTGCTAGGGACACAACAGGGTTCGGTGGCTACACCTTC
J gene: TRBJ1-2
V gene: TRBV20-1
clone size: -
D gene: -
CDR3 length: 14

CDR3 protein: CASSPWWSPDEQFF
CDR3 DNA: TGTGCCAGCAGCCCGTGGTGGAGCCCTGATGAGCAGTTCTTC
J gene: TRBJ2-1
V gene: TRBV9
clone size: -
D gene: -
CDR3 length: 14

CDR3 protein: CASSMTGDTQYF
CDR3 DNA: TGTGCCAGCAGCATGACAGGGGATACGCAGTATTTT
J gene: TRBJ2-3
V gene: TRBV9
clone size: -
D gene: TRBD1
CDR3 length: 12

CDR3 protein: CASSSTLGRLNAGQGDNEQFF
CDR3 DNA: TGCGCCAGCAGCTCGACTCTGGGAAGATTGAACGCCGGCCAGGGTGATAATGAGCAGTTCTTC
J gene: TRBJ2-1
V gene: TRBV5-1
clone size: many
D gene: -
CDR3 length: 21

CDR3 protein: CASSLGTGRNYEQYF
CDR3 DNA: TGTGCCAGCAGTTTAGGTACGGGACGGAATTACGAGCAGTACTTC
J gene: TRBJ2-7
V gene: TRBV27
clone size: -
D gene: -
CDR3 length: 15

CDR3 protein: CTTGRGTGTQYF
CDR3 DNA: TGCACCACGGGACGGGGTACGGGTACGCAGTATTTT
J gene: TRBJ2-3
V gene: TRBV20-1
clone size: many
D gene: -
CDR3 length: 12

CDR3 protein: CSGVQGLDGQYF
CDR3 DNA: TGCAGCGGGGTCCAGGGCCTCGACGGCCAGTACTTC
J gene: TRBJ2-5
V gene: TRBV29-1
clone size: -
D gene: -
CDR3 length: 12

CDR3 protein: CASSSGLGYEQYF
CDR3 DNA: TGTGCCAGCAGCTCAGGATTGGGCTACGAGCAGTACTTC
J gene: TRBJ2-7
V gene: TRBV27
clone size: -
D gene: -
CDR3 length: 13

CDR3 protein: CASGELAEETQYF
CDR3 DNA: TGTGCCAGCGGAGAACTAGCGGAAGAGACCCAGTACTTC
J gene: TRBJ2-5
V gene: TRBV12-3/TRBV12-4
clone size: -
D gene: TRBD2
CDR3 length: 13

CDR3 protein: CASSPGLAGAHEQFF
CDR3 DNA: TGTGCCAGCAGCCCCGGACTAGCGGGAGCCCATGAGCAGTTCTTC
J gene: TRBJ2-1
V gene: TRBV6-2/TRBV6-3
clone size: -
D gene: TRBD2
CDR3 length: 15

CDR3 protein: CSARVAGNGYTF
CDR3 DNA: TGCAGTGCTAGAGTAGCCGGGAATGGCTACACCTTC
J gene: TRBJ1-2
V gene: TRBV20-1
clone size: few
D gene: -
CDR3 length: 12

CDR3 protein: CSATPVAYNEQYF
CDR3 DNA: TGCAGTGCTACTCCGGTAGCCTACAATGAGCAGTACTTC
J gene: TRBJ2-5
V gene: TRBV20-1
clone size: once
D gene: -
CDR3 length: 13

CDR3 protein: CASSLGPGGPVDEQFF
CDR3 DNA: TGTGCCAGCAGCTTGGGTCCGGGAGGGCCAGTAGATGAGCAGTTCTTC
J gene: TRBJ2-1
V gene: TRBV5-4
clone size: -
D gene: TRBD2
CDR3 length: 16

CDR3 protein: CASSLGRAWTGELFF
CDR3 DNA: TGTGCCAGCAGCTTAGGGAGGGCCTGGACCGGGGAGCTGTTTTTT
J gene: TRBJ2-2
V gene: TRBV7-2
clone size: -
D gene: -
CDR3 length: 15

CDR3 protein: CASSAPTTGVAYNEQFF
CDR3 DNA: TGTGCCAGCAGCGCGCCAACTACGGGGGTTGCGTACAATGAGCAGTTCTTC
J gene: TRBJ2-1
V gene: TRBV9
clone size: -
D gene: -
CDR3 length: 17

CDR3 protein: CSATGDNRDEQYF
CDR3 DNA: TGTAGTGCTACGGGTGACAATCGTGACGAGCAGTACTTC
J gene: TRBJ2-7
V gene: TRBV20-1
clone size: -
D gene: -
CDR3 length: 13

CDR3 protein: CASRPRSGGYNEQFF
CDR3 DNA: TGTGCCAGCAGGCCTCGTAGCGGGGGTTACAATGAGCAGTTCTTC
J gene: TRBJ2-1
V gene: TRBV4-2
clone size: -
D gene: TRBD2
CDR3 length: 15

CDR3 protein: CASSEETGKFF
CDR3 DNA: TGTGCCAGTAGTGAAGAGACAGGGAAGTTCTTC
J gene: TRBJ2-1
V gene: TRBV19
clone size: -
D gene: TRBD1
CDR3 length: 11

CDR3 protein: CASSFARDRIYQELFF
CDR3 DNA: TGTGCCAGCAGCTTCGCCCGGGACAGAATTTATCAGGAGCTGTTTTTT
J gene: TRBJ2-2
V gene: TRBV3-1
clone size: -
D gene: TRBD1
CDR3 length: 16

CDR3 protein: CSVERGGEQYF
CDR3 DNA: TGCAGCGTTGAAAGGGGAGGCGAGCAGTACTTC
J gene: TRBJ2-7
V gene: TRBV29-1
clone size: many
D gene: -
CDR3 length: 11